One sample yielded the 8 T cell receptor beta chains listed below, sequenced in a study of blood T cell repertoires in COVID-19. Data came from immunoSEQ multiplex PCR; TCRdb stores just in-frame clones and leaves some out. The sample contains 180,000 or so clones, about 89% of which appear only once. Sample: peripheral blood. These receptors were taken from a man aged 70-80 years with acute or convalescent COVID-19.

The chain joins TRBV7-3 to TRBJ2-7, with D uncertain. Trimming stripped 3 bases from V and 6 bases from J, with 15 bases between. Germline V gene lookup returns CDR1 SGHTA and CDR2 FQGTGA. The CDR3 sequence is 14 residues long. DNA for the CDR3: TGTGCCAGCAGCTTCGGCGGAGAACTCCGCGAGCAGTACTTC. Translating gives CASSFGGELREQYF.

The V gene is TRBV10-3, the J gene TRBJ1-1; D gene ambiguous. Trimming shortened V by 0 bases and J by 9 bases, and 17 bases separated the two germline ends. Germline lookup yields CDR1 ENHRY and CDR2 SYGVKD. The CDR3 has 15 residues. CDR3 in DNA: TGTGCCATCAGTGAGTCACTCGTCGGGTTCGGGAAAGCTTTCTTT. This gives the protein CAISESLVGFGKAFF.

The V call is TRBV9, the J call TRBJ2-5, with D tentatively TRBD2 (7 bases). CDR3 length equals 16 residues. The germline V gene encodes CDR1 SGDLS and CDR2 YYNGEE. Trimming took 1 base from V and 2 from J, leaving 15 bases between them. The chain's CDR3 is CASSVRGGTIQETQYF. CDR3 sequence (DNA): TGTGCCAGCAGCGTACGCGGGGGCACCATTCAAGAGACCCAGTACTTC. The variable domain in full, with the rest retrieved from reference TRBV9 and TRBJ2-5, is DSGVTQTPKHLITATGQRVTLRCSPRSGDLSVYWYQQSLDQGLQFLIQYYNGEERAKGNILERFSAQQFPDLHSELNLSSLELGDSALYFCASSVRGGTIQETQYFGPGTRLLVL.

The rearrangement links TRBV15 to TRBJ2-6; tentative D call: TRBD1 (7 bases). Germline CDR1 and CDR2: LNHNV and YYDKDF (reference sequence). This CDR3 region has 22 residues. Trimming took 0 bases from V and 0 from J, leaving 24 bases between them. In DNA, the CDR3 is TGTGCCACCAGCAGAGATTCGGGAAGATGGTCAGGGGGGAACTCTGGGGCCAACGTCCTGACTTTC. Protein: CATSRDSGRWSGGNSGANVLTF.

The CDR3: CASSLPGFPSSGQYF. DNA of the CDR3: TGTGCCAGCAGCTTGCCAGGGTTCCCTTCTTCCGGGCAGTATTTT. This chain connects TRBV5-4 to TRBJ2-3; possible D gene TRBD1, 5 bases. With 1 base removed from V and 11 bases from J, the gap between germline ends came to 20 bases. CDR1 is SGHNT, CDR2 YYREEE, per germline (reference sequence). The CDR3 loop spans 15 amino acids.

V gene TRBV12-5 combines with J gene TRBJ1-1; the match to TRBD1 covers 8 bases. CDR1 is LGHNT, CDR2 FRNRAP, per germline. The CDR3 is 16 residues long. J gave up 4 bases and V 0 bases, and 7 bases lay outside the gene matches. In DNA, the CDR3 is TGTGCTAGTGGTTTGGTACGATCAGGGGGCCTCACTGAAGCTTTCTTT. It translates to CASGLVRSGGLTEAFF.

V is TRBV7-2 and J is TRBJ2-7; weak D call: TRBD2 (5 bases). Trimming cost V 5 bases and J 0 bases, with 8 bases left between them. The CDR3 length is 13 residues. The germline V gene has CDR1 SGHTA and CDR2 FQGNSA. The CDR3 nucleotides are TGTGCCAGCAGCACTAGGGTCTCCTACGAGCAGTACTTC. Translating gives CASSTRVSYEQYF.

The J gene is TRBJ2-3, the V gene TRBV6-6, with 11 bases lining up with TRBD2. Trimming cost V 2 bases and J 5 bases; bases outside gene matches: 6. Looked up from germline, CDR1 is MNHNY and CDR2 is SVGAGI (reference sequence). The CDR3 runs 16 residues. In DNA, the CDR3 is TGTGCCAGCAGTTACCTGCTAGCGGGGGGCCAAGATACGCAGTATTTT. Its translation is CASSYLLAGGQDTQYF.